This T cell receptor beta chain derives from a study of cytomegalovirus exposure and HLA in healthy donors. PCR employed 60 Vbeta and 13 Jbeta primers. Repertoires were generated with immunoSEQ multiplex PCR, while TCRdb's copy carries only in-frame clones and drops some. The sample contains about 180,000 clones, about 81% of which appear only once. The V gene's germline CDR1 is LGHNA and CDR2 YNFKEQ. This CDR3 comprises 16 residues. V was pared by 1 base and J by 2 bases, with 4 bases of the junction left unmatched. This chain joins TRBV4-2 and TRBJ2-2; 7 bases match TRBD1. The receptor comes from a man aged 40-55 years in good health and CMV-seronegative. Sequenced input: PBMCs. Here the CDR3 DNA reads TGTGCCAGCAGCCAAGGACAGGGTCCTAACACCGGGGAGCTGTTTTTT. Translated, it gives CASSQGQGPNTGELFF.